Included here is one T cell receptor beta chain sequence, with context. This sample is drawn from a study of preoperative IRX-2 immunotherapy in early breast cancer. The sample's treatment: preoperative locoregional IRX-2 cytokine immunotherapy. This phase Ib study tested locoregional IRX-2 cytokine immunotherapy given before surgery. The V gene end was trimmed by 4 bases and the J gene end by 4 bases; junction bases not matched to a gene: 9. Germline values: CDR1 MNHEY, CDR2 SVGAGI. This CDR3 spans 15 amino acids. Repertoires were generated with immunoSEQ multiplex PCR, while TCRdb's copy carries only in-frame clones and drops some. The sample has about 24,000 clones, 70% to 90% seen once; the top ten hold about 30%.

The gene calls are TRBV6-5 and TRBJ1-1; 7 bases align to TRBD1. This TCR was sampled from a human donor with breast cancer. This material consisted of tumor tissue, taken after IRX-2 immunotherapy. DNA of the CDR3: TGTGCCAGCAGTTCATTCCGGGACAGTAGCACTGAAGCTTTCTTT. It is translated as CASSSFRDSSTEAFF.